The text below deals with one T cell receptor (beta chain). TCRdb's copy holds only in-frame clones and misses some; the assay was immunoSEQ multiplex PCR. This sample has approximately 2,200,000 clones, with about 93% found just once. This entry comes from a study of shared clonotypes between healthy human individuals. V lost 4 bases and J lost 2, with 6 bases in between. Looked up from germline, CDR1 is MNHEY and CDR2 is SMNVEV (reference sequence). The length of the CDR3 is 13 residues. Terminally differentiated effector memory CD45RA+ cells were excluded from the naive CD8 cells, which were CD45RO-negative and positively selected for CCR7.

This chain connects TRBV27 to TRBJ1-3; no firm D call. This clonotype originated in a man between 18 and 35 years old in good health. Some clones in this sample may be carry-over from other donors' samples. The sample was naive CD8+ T cells from PBMCs. The CDR3 region is CASSWGTGNTIYF. DNA for the CDR3: TGTGCCAGCAGTTGGGGAACTGGAAACACCATATATTTT.